This entry is about one T cell receptor (beta chain). Its antigen remains unknown. The method was immunoSEQ multiplex PCR; TCRdb's version includes in-frame clones alone and lacks a portion of them. The sample contains around 33,000 clones, approximately 88% of which appear only once. The sample is drawn from a study of chemoradiotherapy in HPV16-positive cancers. Study-wide results and caveats: Candidate HPV-specific clones and E7-related TCR motifs grew in tumor during treatment. In HPV16-positive patients, HPV-responsive T-cell expansion tracked better recurrence-free survival. HPV-specific T cells were functionally defined from only a couple of HPV16-positive patients.

Trimming took 1 base from V and 5 from J; bases not matched to a gene: 7. The CDR3 is made up of 16 amino acids. Germline V lookup: CDR1 GTSNPN, CDR2 SVGIG (reference sequence). This chain links TRBV30 with TRBJ2-4, with 11 bases aligning to TRBD1. Sample: blood, taken from a patient who underwent chemoradiotherapy. The TCR was taken from a human donor with HPV-associated anogenital cancer. CDR3 DNA sequence: TGTGCCTGGAGTGACCCCGGGACAGGGGGGGAAAACATTCAGTACTTC. Translated: CAWSDPGTGGENIQYF.